The 26 T cell receptor beta chains presented below share a single source sample, sequenced in a study of blood T cell repertoires in COVID-19. Clones were read by immunoSEQ multiplex PCR, and TCRdb kept only the in-frame ones, dropping some. The top ten hold roughly 4% of the sample, which has around 150,000 clones, roughly 89% seen once. The sequenced material came from peripheral blood. The receptor set was obtained from a middle-aged woman with acute or convalescent COVID-19.

This chain connects TRBV6-6 to TRBJ1-6, with 9 nucleotides matching TRBD1. CDR3 length: 17 amino acids. The germline V gene encodes CDR1 MNHNY and CDR2 SVGAGI (reference sequence). V trimming: 5 bases; J trimming: 3 bases; junction bases outside the gene matches: 8. CDR3 DNA: TGTGCCAGCAGTGGATCTTGGGACAGGGTCTATAATTCACCCCTCCACTTT. Its protein product is CASSGSWDRVYNSPLHF.

V and J are TRBV6-2 or TRBV6-3 and TRBJ1-1; 9 nucleotides agree with TRBD1. Trimming cost V 6 bases and J 4 bases; bases outside gene matches: 9. Germline-derived CDR1 and CDR2 are MNHEY and SVGEGT. This CDR3 contains 15 residues. The CDR3 DNA sequence: TGTGCCAGCAGCGCTTCCGGGACAGGGTTCACTGAAGCTTTCTTT. Its translation is CASSASGTGFTEAFF.

The rearrangement links TRBV7-2 to TRBJ1-6; 11 bases match TRBD1. The V and J ends lost 2 bases and 3 bases, in that order; junction bases with no gene match: 6. From germline, CDR1 is SGHTA and CDR2 FQGNSA. CDR3 length equals 18 residues. DNA for the CDR3: TGTGCCAGCAGCTTAAATAGCGGGACAGGGGGCTATAATTCACCCCTCCACTTT. Amino acids: CASSLNSGTGGYNSPLHF.

The chain couples TRBV28 to TRBJ1-2, with D unclear. The length of the CDR3 is 15 residues. Germline CDR1 MDHEN, CDR2 SYDVKM. With 3 bases removed from V and 3 bases from J, the gap between germline ends came to 14 bases. CDR3 in DNA: TGTGCCAGCAGTTTGACGCCTCTGGGCGACTATGGCTACACCTTC. Amino acid sequence: CASSLTPLGDYGYTF.

This chain uses TRBV7-2 with TRBJ1-4; 11 nucleotides align to TRBD1. The CDR3 runs to 15 residues. V trimming: 4 bases; J trimming: 11 bases; junction bases outside the gene matches: 9. Germline V gene sequence: CDR1 SGHTA, CDR2 FQGNSA. CDR3 nucleotides: TGTGCCAGCAGCTCCCGGGACAGGGGGGATTTTAAACTGTTTTTT. Translated, it gives CASSSRDRGDFKLFF.

The rearrangement links TRBV30 to TRBJ2-7, with 7 bases identical to TRBD1. This CDR3 is built from 12 residues. Germline lookup yields CDR1 GTSNPN and CDR2 SVGIG (reference sequence). J gave up 4 bases and V 7 bases, and 7 bases lay outside the gene matches. The CDR3 loop is CASDRAKYEQYF. DNA for the CDR3: TGTGCCTCCGACAGGGCTAAGTACGAGCAGTACTTC.

The gene calls are TRBV16 and TRBJ1-2; D unclear. The germline V and J ends were trimmed by 5 bases and 0 bases, with 4 bases remaining between them. The length of the CDR3 is 12 residues. CDR1 is KGHSY, CDR2 FQNENV, per germline. The CDR3 protein is CASSTSNYGYTF. CDR3 DNA sequence: TGTGCCAGCAGCACTTCTAACTATGGCTACACCTTC.

This sequence joins TRBV28 and TRBJ2-1; 8 positions agree with TRBD2. The CDR3 spans 17 residues. V lost 10 bases, J lost 2 bases, and 16 bases stayed unmatched. The germline gives CDR1 MDHEN, CDR2 SYDVKM. The DNA of the CDR3 is TGTGCCACCGACGCTCGGGGGGGCGCAGTCCCCTACAATGAGCAGTTCTTC. The encoded protein is CATDARGGAVPYNEQFF. The full variable domain, completed using reference TRBV28 and TRBJ2-1, is DVKVTQSSRYLVKRTGEKVFLECVQDMDHENMFWYRQDPGLGLRLIYFSYDVKMKEKGDIPEGYSVSREKKERFSLILESASTNQTSMYLCATDARGGAVPYNEQFFGPGTRLTVL.

The chain has TRBV12-3 or TRBV12-4 and TRBJ2-5; D is uncertain. V lost 3 bases and J lost 2, with 7 bases in between. The CDR3 length is 13 residues. The CDR3 DNA follows: TGTGCCAGCAGTTTGACAAGGCAAGAGACCCAGTACTTC. Protein: CASSLTRQETQYF.

The J gene is TRBJ1-5, the V gene TRBV10-2, with 9 bases fitting TRBD1. The CDR3 runs to 15 residues. Germline V gives CDR1 WSHSY, CDR2 SAAADI. After removal of 5 bases from V and 0 bases from J, the junction contained 2 bases not matched to a gene. The CDR3 coding sequence is TGCGCCAGCAGTCGGACAGGGGATAGCAATCAGCCCCAGCATTTT. Residues: CASSRTGDSNQPQHF.

The chain combines TRBV3-1 (or the pseudogene TRBV3-2) with TRBJ2-1, with 8 bases aligning to TRBD2. This CDR3 spans 16 amino acids. Germline trimming cut 2 bases from V and 1 base from J; bases unmatched to any gene: 4. In germline, CDR1 is LGHDT, CDR2 YNNKEL (reference sequence). CDR3 sequence reads: CASSQWTSRSYNEQFF. The CDR3 DNA reads as TGTGCCAGCAGCCAATGGACTAGCAGGTCCTACAATGAGCAGTTCTTC.

The chain has TRBV19 and TRBJ2-5; 8 bases agree with TRBD2. Per the germline V gene, CDR1 is LNHDA and CDR2 is SQIVND (reference sequence). This CDR3 spans 13 amino acids. V lost 8 bases and J lost 0; bases outside the gene matches: 2. Here the CDR3 reads CASQLADQETQYF. CDR3 nucleotides: TGTGCCAGTCAACTAGCGGACCAAGAGACCCAGTACTTC.

The chain uses TRBV10-2 and TRBJ1-1; TRBD1 matches 11 bases. V trimming: 8 bases; J trimming: 4 bases; junction bases outside the gene matches: 3. CDR3 length equals 13 residues. Germline values: CDR1 WSHSY, CDR2 SAAADI. The CDR3 region has the DNA TGCGCCAGCGGACAGGGGGCTTCCACTGAAGCTTTCTTT. The encoded protein is CASGQGASTEAFF.

V and J are TRBV7-2 and TRBJ2-7; D perhaps matches TRBD1 (6 bases). This CDR3 contains 15 residues. Looked up from germline, CDR1 is SGHTA and CDR2 is FQGNSA. Trimming took off 1 base at V and 5 bases at J, with 15 bases between the two ends. The chain's CDR3 is CASSLVAGAWNEQYF. The CDR3 bases are TGTGCCAGCAGCTTAGTGGCAGGGGCGTGGAACGAGCAGTACTTC.

The V gene is TRBV9, the J gene TRBJ2-2; 8 bases map to TRBD2. The CDR3 is made up of 16 amino acids. V lost 4 bases to trimming and J lost 5 bases; unmatched junction nucleotides: 10. Germline CDR1 is SGDLS and CDR2 is YYNGEE. This CDR3 is CASSSPSGGLTGELFF. The DNA for the CDR3 is TGTGCCAGCAGCTCTCCTTCGGGGGGGCTGACCGGGGAGCTGTTTTTT.

The chain is built from TRBV10-3 and TRBJ2-7; 9 positions agree with TRBD2. In germline, CDR1 is ENHRY, CDR2 SYGVKD. V was clipped by 0 bases and J by 0 bases; unmatched bases: 9. The CDR3 is 18 residues long. CDR3 in DNA: TGTGCCATCAGTGAGTCGAGTCTAGCGGGGCGTTTCTCCTACGAGCAGTACTTC. This translates into CAISESSLAGRFSYEQYF.

The rearrangement uses TRBV5-6 and TRBJ1-2, with D possibly matching TRBD1 (6 bases). The CDR3 totals 14 residues. Germline CDR1 and CDR2: SGHDT and YYEEEE. V lost 1 base and J lost 6, with 13 bases in between. The CDR3 is CASSLITGGHGYTF. CDR3 in DNA: TGTGCCAGCAGCTTGATAACGGGGGGCCATGGCTACACCTTC.

The CDR3 nucleotides are TGTGCCAGCAGCTTAGCCGGGTACGGCTACACCTTC. Translation: CASSLAGYGYTF. The chain links TRBV7-9 to TRBJ1-2; D is unresolved. Per the germline V gene, CDR1 is SEHNR and CDR2 is FQNEAQ (reference sequence). V was pared by 0 bases and J by 8 bases, with 7 bases between. The length of the CDR3 is 12 residues.

The gene calls are TRBV10-3 and TRBJ1-1, with D perhaps matching TRBD1 (6 bases). This CDR3 comprises 15 residues. Trimming stripped 4 bases from V and 0 bases from J, with 12 bases between. The germline CDR1 and CDR2 sequences are ENHRY and SYGVKD. CDR3 residues: CAISGGSGVNTEAFF. CDR3 bases: TGTGCCATCAGTGGAGGGTCAGGGGTGAACACTGAAGCTTTCTTT.

The chain carries TRBV6-5 and TRBJ2-5; 9 bases fit TRBD1. The CDR3 is 15 residues long. CDR1 MNHEY and CDR2 SVGAGI come from the germline V gene. J lost 5 bases, V lost 2 bases, and 6 bases had no gene match. The CDR3, as DNA: TGTGCCAGCAGTTACACAGGGGGCGCGGGGGAGACCCAGTACTTC. Protein sequence: CASSYTGGAGETQYF.

V gene TRBV24-1 combines with J gene TRBJ2-7; the D is unclear. Per germline, CDR1 KGHDR and CDR2 SFDVKD. The CDR3 loop spans 16 amino acids. Trimming shortened V by 7 bases and J by 0 bases, and 18 bases separated the two germline ends. For the CDR3, the DNA is TGTGCCACCAGCATCGGCCCCCAAACAGACTCCTACGAGCAGTACTTC. It translates to CATSIGPQTDSYEQYF.

This clone was found a few times. This chain uses TRBV24-1 with TRBJ1-5; D possibly corresponds to TRBD1 (5 bases). This CDR3 is built from 14 residues. The germline V gene encodes CDR1 KGHDR and CDR2 SFDVKD. V lost 5 bases to trimming and J lost 3 bases, with 10 bases between them. CDR3 amino acids: CATSGNRTNQPQHF. CDR3 bases: TGTGCCACCAGTGGGAACAGGACCAATCAGCCCCAGCATTTT.

The CDR3 DNA reads as TGTGCCAGCTCACCACGGGAGGGGCCGGGCTATGGCTACACCTTC. Translated: CASSPREGPGYGYTF. The chain carries TRBV18 and TRBJ1-2; TRBD1 is a possible D gene (5 bases). The CDR3 is 15 residues long. Trimming removed 1 base from V and 4 bases from J, with 13 bases in between. The germline CDR1 and CDR2 sequences are KGHSH and LQKENI.

The chain links TRBV2 to TRBJ1-3; tentatively, D is TRBD1 (6 bases). The CDR3 consists of 17 residues. V shed 6 bases and J shed 1 base, with 19 bases lying between them. Germline V lookup: CDR1 SNHLY, CDR2 FYNNEI. Here the CDR3 DNA reads TGTGCCAGCAGACATTCATCCGACAGGTTTTCTGGAAACACCATATATTTT. This gives the protein CASRHSSDRFSGNTIYF.

This chain connects TRBV16 to TRBJ2-7; 8 bases are a match to TRBD1. The CDR3 totals 14 residues. The V gene end was trimmed by 2 bases and the J gene end by 2 bases; junction bases not matched to a gene: 2. Germline CDR1 and CDR2: KGHSY and FQNENV. The CDR3 region has the DNA TGTGCCAGCAGCCAAGCAGGGGGCCCCTACGAGCAGTACTTC. This codes for CASSQAGGPYEQYF.

This clone was seen a handful of times. In DNA, the CDR3 is TGTGCCTGGAGTGTAAGGGGGGGGTACAATACGCAGTATTTT. Translation: CAWSVRGGYNTQYF. The chain uses TRBV30 and TRBJ2-3; possibly TRBD2 for D (7 bases). The CDR3 runs to 14 residues. The V and J ends lost 0 bases and 7 bases respectively, with 14 bases between them. Germline CDR1 is GTSNPN and CDR2 is SVGIG (reference sequence).